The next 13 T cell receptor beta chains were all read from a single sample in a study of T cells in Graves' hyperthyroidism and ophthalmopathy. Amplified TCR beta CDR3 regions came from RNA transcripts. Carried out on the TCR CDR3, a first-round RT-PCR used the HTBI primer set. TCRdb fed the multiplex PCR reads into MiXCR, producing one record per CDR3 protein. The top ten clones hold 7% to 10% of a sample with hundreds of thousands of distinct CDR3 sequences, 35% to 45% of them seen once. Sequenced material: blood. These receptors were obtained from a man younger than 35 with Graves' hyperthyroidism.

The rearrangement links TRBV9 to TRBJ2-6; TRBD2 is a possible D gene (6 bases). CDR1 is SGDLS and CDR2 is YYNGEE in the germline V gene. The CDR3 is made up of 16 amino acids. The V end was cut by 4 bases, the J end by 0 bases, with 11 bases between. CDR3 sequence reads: CASSKGGTSGANVLTF. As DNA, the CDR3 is TGTGCCAGCAGCAAAGGAGGGACCTCTGGGGCCAACGTCCTGACTTTC.

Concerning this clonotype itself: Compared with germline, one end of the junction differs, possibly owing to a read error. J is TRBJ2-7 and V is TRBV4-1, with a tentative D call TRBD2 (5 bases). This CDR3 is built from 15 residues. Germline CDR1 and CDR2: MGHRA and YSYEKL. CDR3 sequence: CASSQGGGGIYEQYF. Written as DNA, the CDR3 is TGTGCCAGCAGCCAAGGAGGTGGCGGCATCTACGAGCAGTACTTC.

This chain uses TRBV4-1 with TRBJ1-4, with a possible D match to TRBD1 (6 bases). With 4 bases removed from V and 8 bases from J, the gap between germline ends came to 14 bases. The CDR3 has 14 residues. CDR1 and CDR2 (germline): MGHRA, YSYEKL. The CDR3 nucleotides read TGCGCCAGCAGCCCCGTCGGGCAGGGGGAAAAACTGTTTTTT. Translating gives CASSPVGQGEKLFF.

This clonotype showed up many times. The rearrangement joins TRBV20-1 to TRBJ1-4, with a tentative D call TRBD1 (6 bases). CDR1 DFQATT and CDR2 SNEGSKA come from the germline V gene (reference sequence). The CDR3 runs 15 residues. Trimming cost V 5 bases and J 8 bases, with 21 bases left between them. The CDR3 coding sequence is TGCAGTGCTCCCGTCCCGGGACAAGGGGGAGAAAAACTGTTTTTT. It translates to CSAPVPGQGGEKLFF.

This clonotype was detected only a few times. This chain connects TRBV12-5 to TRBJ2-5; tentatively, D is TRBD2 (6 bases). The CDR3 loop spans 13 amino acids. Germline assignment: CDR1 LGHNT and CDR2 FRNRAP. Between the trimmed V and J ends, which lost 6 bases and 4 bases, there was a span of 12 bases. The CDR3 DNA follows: TGTGCTAGTGGCCTAAGACTAGGAGAGACCCAGTACTTC. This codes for CASGLRLGETQYF.

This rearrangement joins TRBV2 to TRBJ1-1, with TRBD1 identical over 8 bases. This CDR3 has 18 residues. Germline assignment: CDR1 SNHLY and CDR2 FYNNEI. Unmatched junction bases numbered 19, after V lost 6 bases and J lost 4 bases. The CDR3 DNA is TGTGCCAGCAGCCGCACACCTCTCCGACAGGGGCGTTCCACTGAAGCTTTCTTT. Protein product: CASSRTPLRQGRSTEAFF.

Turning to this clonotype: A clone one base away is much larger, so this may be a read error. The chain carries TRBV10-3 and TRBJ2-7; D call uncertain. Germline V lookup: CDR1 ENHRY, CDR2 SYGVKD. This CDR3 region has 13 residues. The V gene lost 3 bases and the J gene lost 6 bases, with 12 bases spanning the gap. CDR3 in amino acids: CAISDIGPCEQYF. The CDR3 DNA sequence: TGTGCCATCAGTGATATAGGACCCTGCGAGCAGTACTTC.

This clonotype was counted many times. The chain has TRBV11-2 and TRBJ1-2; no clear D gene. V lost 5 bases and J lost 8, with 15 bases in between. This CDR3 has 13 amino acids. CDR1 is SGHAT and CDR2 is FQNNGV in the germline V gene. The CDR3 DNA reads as TGTGCCAGCAGCCCCCTAGGGCGAGTCGGCTACACCTTC. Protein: CASSPLGRVGYTF.

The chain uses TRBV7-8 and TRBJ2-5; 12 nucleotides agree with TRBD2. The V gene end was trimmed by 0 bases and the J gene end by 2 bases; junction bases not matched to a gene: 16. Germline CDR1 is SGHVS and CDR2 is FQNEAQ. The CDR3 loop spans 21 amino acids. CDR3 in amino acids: CASSLAYLGASGRGIQETQYF. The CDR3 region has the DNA TGTGCCAGCAGCTTAGCGTATCTAGGGGCTAGCGGGAGGGGGATACAAGAGACCCAGTACTTC.

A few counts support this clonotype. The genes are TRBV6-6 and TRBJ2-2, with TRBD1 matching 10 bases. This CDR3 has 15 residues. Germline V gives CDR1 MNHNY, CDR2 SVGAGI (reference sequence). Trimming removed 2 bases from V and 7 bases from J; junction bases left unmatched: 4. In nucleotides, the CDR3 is TGTGCCAGCAGTTACCGGGACAGGGGAGGCGGGGAGCTGTTTTTT. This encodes CASSYRDRGGGELFF.

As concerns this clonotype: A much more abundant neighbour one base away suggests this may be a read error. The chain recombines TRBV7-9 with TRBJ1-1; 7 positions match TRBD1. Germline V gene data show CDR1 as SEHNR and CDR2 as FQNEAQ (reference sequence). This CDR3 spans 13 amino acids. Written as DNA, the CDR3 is TGTGCCAACAGCTCAGGGACAGCCACTGAAGCTTTCTTT. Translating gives CANSSGTATEAFF.

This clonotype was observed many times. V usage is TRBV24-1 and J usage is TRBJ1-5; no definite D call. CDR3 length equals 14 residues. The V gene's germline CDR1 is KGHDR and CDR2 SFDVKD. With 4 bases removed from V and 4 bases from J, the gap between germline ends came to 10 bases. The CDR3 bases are TGTGCCACCAGTGAATCCGGGTTAAATCAGCCCCAGCATTTT. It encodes CATSESGLNQPQHF.

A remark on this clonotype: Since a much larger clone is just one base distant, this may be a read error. The CDR3 loop is CASSANRDMDYGYTF. The CDR3 DNA reads as TGTGCCAGCAGCGCGAACAGGGATATGGACTATGGCTACACCTTC. The genes are TRBV9 and TRBJ1-2; D is perhaps TRBD1 (6 bases). The V and J ends lost 3 bases and 3 bases respectively, with 15 bases between them. Per the germline V gene, CDR1 is SGDLS and CDR2 is YYNGEE. The CDR3 contains 15 residues.